This T cell receptor (beta chain) was identified in a study of high-grade serous ovarian cancer treatment subgroups. Whole-study results and caveats: Different patients shared almost no repertoire; same-patient tumors shared 0.11 to 0.79.

The tumor samples were collected prior to definitive surgery or chemotherapy. On this clone itself: What it binds is unknown.

The CDR3 has 12 residues. The germline gives CDR1 PRHDT, CDR2 FYEKMQ (reference sequence). The V and J ends lost 6 bases and 1 base respectively, with 6 bases between them. Method: immunoSEQ multiplex PCR; TCRdb's copy keeps in-frame clones and lacks some. The data contain about 39,000 clones, over 60% of them seen just once; the ten biggest clones take up about 3%. Sequencing was carried out using tumor tissue. This sequence originates from a human donor with high-grade serous ovarian cancer. This rearrangement joins TRBV13 to TRBJ1-1; TRBD1 might be the D (5 bases). In DNA form, the CDR3 reads TGTGCCAGCAGGAGGGGGAACACTGAAGCTTTCTTT. It encodes CASRRGNTEAFF.